These 17 T cell receptor beta chains came from one sample sequenced in a study of control samples from healthy donors and cancer patients. TCRdb's copy holds only in-frame clones and misses some; the assay was immunoSEQ multiplex PCR. Of roughly 150,000 clones in the sample, approximately 94% are singletons; the top ten hold roughly 5.7%. Sample: blood. The receptors here all came from a man aged 18-30 years in good health.

This chain links TRBV4-3 with TRBJ2-3, with D perhaps matching TRBD2 (6 bases). V was trimmed by 0 bases and J by 5 bases, leaving 18 bases between them. This CDR3 contains 17 residues. Germline V gene data show CDR1 as LGHNA and CDR2 as YSLEER. CDR3 bases: TGCGCCAGCAGCCAAGATAGCTCCTGGGGACTCCAAGATACGCAGTATTTT. This sequence encodes CASSQDSSWGLQDTQYF.

This chain uses TRBV3-1 (or the pseudogene TRBV3-2) with TRBJ1-2; D gene unclear. The CDR3 covers 19 residues. Germline values: CDR1 LGHDT, CDR2 YNNKEL (reference sequence). Between the trimmed V and J ends, which lost 1 base and 0 bases, there was a span of 21 bases. The CDR3 DNA reads TGTGCCAGCAGCCAAGGAACGTTGACCGCGAGAGCCGCTAACTATGGCTACACCTTC. Its translation is CASSQGTLTARAANYGYTF.

The J gene is TRBJ1-4, the V gene TRBV27, with TRBD1 identical over 10 bases. Germline CDR1 MNHEY, CDR2 SMNVEV (reference sequence). This CDR3 is 16 amino acids long. V gave up 2 bases and J gave up 3 bases; unmatched junction bases: 3. Here the CDR3 reads CASSLDRGPPNEKLFF. For the CDR3, the DNA is TGTGCCAGCAGTTTAGACAGGGGGCCCCCTAATGAAAAACTGTTTTTT.

This chain links TRBV4-3 with TRBJ2-1; 10 nucleotides align to TRBD2. V trimming: 5 bases; J trimming: 4 bases; junction bases outside the gene matches: 5. Looked up from germline, CDR1 is LGHNA and CDR2 is YSLEER. The CDR3 totals 15 residues. The CDR3 DNA follows: TGCGCCAGCAGCACCGGGACTAGCGCGTACAATGAGCAGTTCTTC. This sequence encodes CASSTGTSAYNEQFF.

The chain carries TRBV27 and TRBJ2-7; no clear D gene. This CDR3 is 12 amino acids long. V dropped 4 bases and J dropped 4 bases, with 8 bases sitting between them. CDR1 is MNHEY and CDR2 is SMNVEV in the germline V gene (reference sequence). This chain's CDR3 is CASSSQTYEQYF. As DNA, the CDR3 is TGTGCCAGCAGTTCCCAAACGTACGAGCAGTACTTC.

This chain joins TRBV7-8 and TRBJ1-5; D is ambiguous. CDR1 is SGHVS, CDR2 FQNEAQ, per germline. The CDR3 spans 16 residues. With 7 bases removed from V and 3 bases from J, the gap between germline ends came to 19 bases. The CDR3 reads CASTQSGGRVNQPQHF. CDR3 bases: TGTGCCAGCACCCAATCCGGCGGGCGGGTCAATCAGCCCCAGCATTTT.

The chain combines TRBV5-1 with TRBJ1-3; D is unclear. The germline V gene has CDR1 SGHRS and CDR2 YFSETQ. This CDR3 comprises 14 residues. Trimming stripped 4 bases from V and 4 bases from J, with 12 bases between. The CDR3 sequence: CASSTGPGGNTIYF. The CDR3, as DNA: TGCGCCAGCAGCACTGGCCCTGGCGGAAACACCATATATTTT.

CDR3 coding DNA: TGTGCCAGCAGCGTACTGGAAACGCTGAACACTGAAGCTTTCTTT. Translation: CASSVLETLNTEAFF. The chain has TRBV9 and TRBJ1-1, with D hard to call. Germline V gene sequence: CDR1 SGDLS, CDR2 YYNGEE. Between the trimmed V and J ends, which lost 1 base and 0 bases, there was a span of 10 bases. The CDR3 sequence is 15 residues long.

The chain is built from TRBV18 and TRBJ1-4; maybe TRBD1 (5 bases). Germline values: CDR1 KGHSH, CDR2 LQKENI. This CDR3 comprises 15 residues. V dropped 0 bases and J dropped 7 bases, with 12 bases sitting between them. The CDR3 nucleotides are TGTGCCAGCTCACCACCGGCGGGGGGAGCTGAAAAACTGTTTTTT. It is translated as CASSPPAGGAEKLFF.

This clone was seen only once. V is TRBV29-1 and J is TRBJ2-1, with D possibly TRBD2 on 6 matching bases. V lost 7 bases and J 8 bases, leaving 12 bases between the germline ends. The CDR3 is 11 amino acids. CDR1 and CDR2 (germline): SQVTM, ANQGSEA. The CDR3 here is CSAAGLDEQFF. CDR3 coding DNA: TGCAGCGCGGCGGGGTTAGATGAGCAGTTCTTC.

This clone was detected only once. The V call is TRBV19, the J call TRBJ2-7; D uncertain. Trimming removed 6 bases from V and 5 bases from J, with 20 bases in between. There are 15 residues in the CDR3. Germline CDR1 and CDR2: LNHDA and SQIVND (reference sequence). The CDR3 region has the DNA TGTGCCAGTAGAGGAACTCCAGAAAGAGTCGACGAGCAGTACTTC. Amino acids: CASRGTPERVDEQYF.

This chain links TRBV7-9 with TRBJ1-5, with D unclear. Trimming took 8 bases from V and 5 from J, leaving 10 bases between them. CDR1 SEHNR and CDR2 FQNEAQ come from the germline V gene (reference sequence). This CDR3 spans 12 amino acids. The CDR3 sequence is CASGDLDQPQHF. DNA of the CDR3: TGTGCCAGCGGGGATTTGGATCAGCCCCAGCATTTT.

This clone has a single count. The chain is built from TRBV19 and TRBJ2-5; unclear D gene. CDR3 length: 15 amino acids. Between the trimmed V and J ends, which lost 2 bases and 5 bases, there was a span of 15 bases. Germline V gives CDR1 LNHDA, CDR2 SQIVND (reference sequence). The CDR3 DNA reads TGTGCCAGTAGTATATTGCCCAATCCGAGGGAGACCCAGTACTTC. It is translated as CASSILPNPRETQYF.

The V call is TRBV5-1, the J call TRBJ2-1, with D uncertain. The CDR3 consists of 17 residues. The germline V and J ends were trimmed by 0 bases and 2 bases, with 15 bases remaining between them. Germline values: CDR1 SGHRS, CDR2 YFSETQ. The CDR3 DNA follows: TGCGCCAGCAGCTTGGTCGGGCTTTCAAGTACCTACAATGAGCAGTTCTTC. It specifies CASSLVGLSSTYNEQFF. Full variable domain (outside the CDR3, taken from reference TRBV5-1 and TRBJ2-1): KAGVTQTPRYLIKTRGQQVTLSCSPISGHRSVSWYQQTPGQGLQFLFEYFSETQRNKGNFPGRFSGRQFSNSRSEMNVSTLELGDSALYLCASSLVGLSSTYNEQFFGPGTRLTVL.

The chain links TRBV5-6 to TRBJ2-1; 9 bases map to TRBD2. From germline, CDR1 is SGHDT and CDR2 YYEEEE. Unmatched junction bases numbered 8, after V lost 4 bases and J lost 9 bases. The CDR3 has 14 residues. The CDR3 protein is CASSPSASGTEQFF. The CDR3 bases are TGTGCCAGCAGCCCATCGGCTAGCGGGACTGAGCAGTTCTTC. The full variable domain, rest sourced from reference TRBV5-6 and TRBJ2-1, is DAGVTQSPTHLIKTRGQQVTLRCSPKSGHDTVSWYQQALGQGPQFIFQYYEEEERQRGNFPDRFSGHQFPNYSSELNVNALLLGDSALYLCASSPSASGTEQFFGPGTRLTVL.

The gene calls are TRBV28 and TRBJ1-5; D is ambiguous. CDR1 MDHEN and CDR2 SYDVKM come from the germline V gene. V lost 4 bases and J 3 bases, leaving 13 bases between the germline ends. The CDR3 contains 15 residues. For the CDR3, the DNA is TGTGCCAGCAGTTCACCCGACGGTACCAATCAGCCCCAGCATTTT. This sequence encodes CASSSPDGTNQPQHF.

V and J are TRBV4-1 and TRBJ1-4; no reliable D call. Trimming removed 1 base at V and 2 bases at J, with 5 bases between. This CDR3 contains 14 residues. From germline, CDR1 is MGHRA and CDR2 YSYEKL. The DNA for the CDR3 is TGCGCCAGCAGCCAAGGATTCACTAATGAAAAACTGTTTTTT. Its translation: CASSQGFTNEKLFF.